These 24 T cell receptor beta chains share one sample of origin, sequenced in a study of Ad26.COV2.S vaccination and SARS-CoV-2 variants. Clones were sequenced by immunoSEQ multiplex PCR, and TCRdb holds only the in-frame ones, with some missing. The data hold around 400,000 clones, with around nine tenths observed a single time. Stated treatment: 15 to 20 received Ad26.COV2.S at low or high dose, single or two shots; about 5 received placebo; per-sample allocation not given. Day 63 following the first vaccine or placebo injection was when the samples were taken. The sample here was peripheral blood, taken in a trial of Ad26.COV2.S vaccine versus placebo. These receptors were obtained from a person between 18 and 60 years old who received the Ad26.COV2.S COVID-19 vaccine or a placebo.

The gene calls are TRBV28 and TRBJ1-1; 8 bases line up with TRBD1. The CDR3 loop spans 14 amino acids. Trimming removed 6 bases from V and 1 base from J; junction bases left unmatched: 4. The V gene's germline CDR1 is MDHEN and CDR2 SYDVKM. As DNA, the CDR3 is TGTGCCAGCAGCGACAGGGGTGAGAACACTGAAGCTTTCTTT. This gives the protein CASSDRGENTEAFF.

The rearrangement uses TRBV28 and TRBJ2-1; D unclear. Looked up from germline, CDR1 is MDHEN and CDR2 is SYDVKM. This CDR3 is built from 14 residues. The ends were cut back, 2 bases at V and 2 bases at J, with 7 bases in the middle. The CDR3 spells CASSLGPTYNEQFF. In DNA, the CDR3 is TGTGCCAGCAGTTTAGGCCCTACCTACAATGAGCAGTTCTTC. The full variable domain, rest sourced from reference TRBV28 and TRBJ2-1, is DVKVTQSSRYLVKRTGEKVFLECVQDMDHENMFWYRQDPGLGLRLIYFSYDVKMKEKGDIPEGYSVSREKKERFSLILESASTNQTSMYLCASSLGPTYNEQFFGPGTRLTVL.

The rearrangement uses TRBV20-1 and TRBJ2-3; D gene ambiguous. The CDR3 length is 10 residues. Germline loops: CDR1 DFQATT, CDR2 SNEGSKA (reference sequence). V lost 3 bases and J lost 11, with 9 bases in between. In DNA, the CDR3 is TGCAGTGCTAGTGAAGCAGGGCAGTATTTT. Translating gives CSASEAGQYF.

V is TRBV27 and J is TRBJ1-1; weak D call: TRBD1 (5 bases). CDR1 is MNHEY, CDR2 SMNVEV, per germline (reference sequence). Between the trimmed V and J ends, which lost 6 bases and 1 base, there was a span of 9 bases. This CDR3 has 13 residues. CDR3 residues: CASRATGNTEAFF. The CDR3 coding sequence is TGTGCCAGCAGGGCTACAGGGAACACTGAAGCTTTCTTT.

This rearrangement joins TRBV2 to TRBJ2-4; TRBD1 matches at 7 bases. The V gene end was trimmed by 11 bases and the J gene end by 0 bases; junction bases not matched to a gene: 10. The CDR3 covers 15 residues. CDR1 SNHLY and CDR2 FYNNEI come from the germline V gene. The CDR3 loop reads CARSGQPIAKNIQYF. The CDR3 coding sequence is TGTGCCCGCTCGGGACAGCCAATAGCCAAAAACATTCAGTACTTC.

The chain uses TRBV6-2 or TRBV6-3 and TRBJ2-7, with D unresolved. CDR1 and CDR2 (germline): MNHEY, SVGEGT. CDR3 size: 13 residues. Deletions cut 3 bases from V and 0 bases from J, with 6 bases between. For the CDR3, the DNA is TGTGCCAGCAGTTATCCCTCCTCCTACGAGCAGTACTTC. It encodes CASSYPSSYEQYF.

The chain uses TRBV5-1 and TRBJ1-1; the D gene is possibly TRBD1 (6 bases). Per germline, CDR1 SGHRS and CDR2 YFSETQ. V was clipped by 1 base and J by 5 bases, with 12 bases between them. The CDR3 is 14 residues long. In DNA, the CDR3 is TGCGCCAGCAGCTTGAACAGGGTGCGGACTGAAGCTTTCTTT. Amino acid sequence: CASSLNRVRTEAFF.

J is TRBJ1-1 and V is TRBV5-1; 7 bases fit TRBD1. The trim removed 6 bases at V and 2 bases at J, leaving 4 bases unmatched. CDR1 SGHRS and CDR2 YFSETQ come from the germline V gene. CDR3 length: 13 amino acids. The CDR3 here is CASIGTANTEAFF. CDR3 sequence (DNA): TGCGCCAGCATTGGGACAGCTAACACTGAAGCTTTCTTT.

This clone was seen a single time. This chain connects TRBV24-1 to TRBJ2-3; TRBD2 might be the D (6 bases). This CDR3 has 14 amino acids. Germline lookup yields CDR1 KGHDR and CDR2 SFDVKD. Trimming removed 3 bases at V and 4 bases at J, with 10 bases between. CDR3 loop: CATSDLGLSDTQYF. DNA of the CDR3: TGTGCCACCAGTGATCTGGGACTCTCAGATACGCAGTATTTT.

V usage is TRBV11-1 and J usage is TRBJ2-3; 10 bases are a match to TRBD2. This CDR3 contains 16 residues. With 0 bases clipped from V and 4 bases from J, the junction kept 4 bases outside the gene matches. Germline V lookup: CDR1 SGHAT, CDR2 FQDESV (reference sequence). The CDR3 is CASSLALAGVADTQYF. The CDR3 DNA sequence: TGTGCCAGCAGCTTAGCTCTAGCGGGAGTGGCAGATACGCAGTATTTT.

The chain joins TRBV19 to TRBJ2-7; D gene ambiguous. CDR1 is LNHDA, CDR2 SQIVND, per germline (reference sequence). The CDR3 spans 15 residues. V lost 3 bases, J lost 0 bases, and 12 bases lay in between. The CDR3 protein is CASSIVAQSSYEQYF. DNA of the CDR3: TGTGCCAGTAGTATCGTCGCACAGAGCTCCTACGAGCAGTACTTC.

The chain couples TRBV19 to TRBJ2-1; TRBD2 might be the D (6 bases). V lost 2 bases, J lost 2 bases, and 7 bases lay in between. Per the germline V gene, CDR1 is LNHDA and CDR2 is SQIVND (reference sequence). The CDR3 is made up of 14 amino acids. The CDR3 is CASSIRETYNEQFF. CDR3 in DNA: TGTGCCAGTAGTATACGGGAGACCTACAATGAGCAGTTCTTC.

This chain connects TRBV12-3 or TRBV12-4 to TRBJ2-3; D unresolved. This CDR3 has 12 amino acids. V dropped 3 bases and J dropped 4 bases, with 5 bases sitting between them. The CDR3 DNA sequence: TGTGCCAGCAGTTTTGCAGCAGATACGCAGTATTTT. Protein product: CASSFAADTQYF.

V is TRBV20-1 and J is TRBJ2-1; no clear D gene. Deletions cut 3 bases from V and 0 bases from J, with 9 bases between. This CDR3 is built from 14 residues. Germline V CDR1 and CDR2: DFQATT, SNEGSKA (reference sequence). The CDR3 is CSASWLSSYNEQFF. The CDR3 DNA sequence: TGCAGTGCTAGTTGGCTAAGCTCCTACAATGAGCAGTTCTTC.

The chain carries TRBV7-9 and TRBJ1-4, with 10 bases lining up with TRBD1. This CDR3 comprises 14 residues. Unmatched junction bases numbered 5, after V lost 5 bases and J lost 8 bases. The V gene's germline CDR1 is SEHNR and CDR2 FQNEAQ (reference sequence). CDR3 in DNA: TGTGCCAGCAGCCAGGACAGGGGGAGAGAAAAACTGTTTTTT. Encoded protein: CASSQDRGREKLFF. Using reference TRBV7-9 and TRBJ1-4 for the parts outside the CDR3, the full variable domain is DTGVSQNPRHKITKRGQNVTFRCDPISEHNRLYWYRQTLGQGPEFLTYFQNEAQLEKSRLLSDRFSAERPKGSFSTLEIQRTEQGDSAMYLCASSQDRGREKLFFGSGTQLSVL.

The chain uses TRBV7-3 and TRBJ2-1; 10 bases line up with TRBD2. Germline CDR1 is SGHTA and CDR2 is FQGTGA. V was pared by 4 bases and J by 7 bases, with 7 bases of the junction left unmatched. CDR3 size: 15 residues. CDR3 coding DNA: TGTGCCAGCAGCTCCCCGGGACTAGCGCAGAATGAGCAGTTCTTC. Protein: CASSSPGLAQNEQFF.

This CDR3 is CASGPPLRGRMGYTF. For the CDR3, the DNA is TGTGCCAGCGGTCCCCCGTTGAGGGGGCGCATGGGCTACACCTTC. The V gene is TRBV6-5, the J gene TRBJ1-2, with TRBD1 matching 7 bases. Looked up from germline, CDR1 is MNHEY and CDR2 is SVGAGI. V trimming: 8 bases; J trimming: 8 bases; junction bases outside the gene matches: 17. CDR3 length equals 15 residues.

This clone was detected only a few times. This rearrangement joins TRBV3-1 (or the pseudogene TRBV3-2) to TRBJ1-2; no reliable D call. The germline V gene has CDR1 LGHDT and CDR2 YNNKEL (reference sequence). The V and J ends lost 0 bases and 2 bases respectively, with 7 bases between them. CDR3 size: 14 residues. As DNA, the CDR3 is TGTGCCAGCAGCCAAGAGGCACAGAACTATGGCTACACCTTC. Translation: CASSQEAQNYGYTF.

The chain links TRBV3-1 (or the pseudogene TRBV3-2) to TRBJ2-5; 14 nucleotides agree with TRBD2. The trim removed 5 bases at V and 5 bases at J, leaving 10 bases unmatched. Per germline, CDR1 LGHDT and CDR2 YNNKEL (reference sequence). CDR3 size: 17 residues. The CDR3 here is CASSARLAGGPRETQYF. CDR3 sequence (DNA): TGTGCCAGCAGCGCGCGACTAGCGGGAGGGCCGCGGGAGACCCAGTACTTC.

The chain links TRBV18 to TRBJ2-1; a possible D gene is TRBD1 (7 bases). In germline, CDR1 is KGHSH, CDR2 LQKENI. This CDR3 is built from 17 residues. V shed 6 bases and J shed 3 bases, with 21 bases lying between them. CDR3 nucleotide sequence: TGTGCCAGCTCTTTAGCCTCGGCGGGACAGAACTACAATGAGCAGTTCTTC. This translates into CASSLASAGQNYNEQFF.

This clone was recorded only once. This chain uses TRBV30 with TRBJ1-1; tentative D call: TRBD1 (5 bases). The germline gives CDR1 GTSNPN, CDR2 SVGIG (reference sequence). V was shortened by 3 bases and J by 6 bases, with 14 bases between the two germline ends. This CDR3 is built from 13 residues. CDR3 in amino acids: CAWSQRGFSEAFF. CDR3 DNA: TGTGCCTGGAGCCAACGGGGCTTCTCTGAAGCTTTCTTT.

The V call is TRBV6-5, the J call TRBJ2-5; D not certain. This CDR3 is 12 amino acids long. Germline V gene sequence: CDR1 MNHEY, CDR2 SVGAGI. Trimming shortened V by 6 bases and J by 5 bases, and 10 bases separated the two germline ends. CDR3 loop: CASRQVLETQYF. The CDR3 coding sequence is TGTGCCAGCAGGCAAGTTTTGGAGACCCAGTACTTC.

V usage is TRBV6-2 or TRBV6-3 and J usage is TRBJ2-7; TRBD2 matches at 8 bases. The CDR3 is 14 amino acids. V lost 0 bases and J lost 12; bases outside the gene matches: 10. Germline V gives CDR1 MNHEY, CDR2 SVGEGT. The CDR3, as DNA: TGTGCCAGCAGTTACTCCGCGGGAGGACCTCTCCGGTACTTC. Amino acids: CASSYSAGGPLRYF.

CDR3: CASKGGRVTDTQYF. In DNA, the CDR3 is TGTGCCAGCAAGGGCGGGAGAGTCACAGATACGCAGTATTTT. V is TRBV28 and J is TRBJ2-3; 7 nucleotides align to TRBD2. The ends lost 7 bases at V and 2 bases at J; junction bases unmatched: 6. This CDR3 is built from 14 residues. Germline CDR1 reads MDHEN; CDR2 reads SYDVKM. The full variable domain, rest sourced from reference TRBV28 and TRBJ2-3, is DVKVTQSSRYLVKRTGEKVFLECVQDMDHENMFWYRQDPGLGLRLIYFSYDVKMKEKGDIPEGYSVSREKKERFSLILESASTNQTSMYLCASKGGRVTDTQYFGPGTRLTVL.